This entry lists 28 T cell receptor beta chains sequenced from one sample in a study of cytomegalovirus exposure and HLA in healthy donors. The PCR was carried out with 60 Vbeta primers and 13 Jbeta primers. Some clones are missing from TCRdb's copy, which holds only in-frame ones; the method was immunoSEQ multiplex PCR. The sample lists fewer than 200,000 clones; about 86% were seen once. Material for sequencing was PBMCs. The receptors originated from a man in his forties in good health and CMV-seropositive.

The CDR3 coding sequence is TGCGCCAGCAGCTTGGCCCCCTCCACTAGCTCCTACAATGAGCAGTTCTTC. Its protein product is CASSLAPSTSSYNEQFF. The chain carries TRBV5-1 and TRBJ2-1; TRBD2 might be the D (5 bases). The CDR3 runs 17 residues. Trimming cost V 0 bases and J 0 bases, with 13 bases left between them. Germline V gene lookup returns CDR1 SGHRS and CDR2 YFSETQ.

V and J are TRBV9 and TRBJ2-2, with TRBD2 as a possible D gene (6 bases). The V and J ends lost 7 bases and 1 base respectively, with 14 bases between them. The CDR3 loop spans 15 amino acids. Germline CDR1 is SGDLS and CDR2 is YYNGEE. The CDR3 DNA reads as TGTGCCAGCGGTAGGGCGGGATTGAACACCGGGGAGCTGTTTTTT. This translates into CASGRAGLNTGELFF.

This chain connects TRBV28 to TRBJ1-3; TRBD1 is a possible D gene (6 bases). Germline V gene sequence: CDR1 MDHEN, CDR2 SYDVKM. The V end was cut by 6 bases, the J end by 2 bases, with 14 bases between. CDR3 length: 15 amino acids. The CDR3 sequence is CASRKQGTPGNTIYF. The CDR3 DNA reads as TGTGCCAGCAGGAAACAGGGAACTCCTGGAAACACCATATATTTT. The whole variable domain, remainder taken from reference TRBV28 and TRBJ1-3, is DVKVTQSSRYLVKRTGEKVFLECVQDMDHENMFWYRQDPGLGLRLIYFSYDVKMKEKGDIPEGYSVSREKKERFSLILESASTNQTSMYLCASRKQGTPGNTIYFGEGSWLTVV.

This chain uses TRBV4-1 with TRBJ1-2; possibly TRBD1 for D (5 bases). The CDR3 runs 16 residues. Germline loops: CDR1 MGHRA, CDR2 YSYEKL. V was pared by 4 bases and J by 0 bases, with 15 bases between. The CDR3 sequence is CASSREEGKTNYGYTF. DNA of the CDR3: TGCGCCAGCAGCCGAGAGGAGGGGAAGACTAACTATGGCTACACCTTC.

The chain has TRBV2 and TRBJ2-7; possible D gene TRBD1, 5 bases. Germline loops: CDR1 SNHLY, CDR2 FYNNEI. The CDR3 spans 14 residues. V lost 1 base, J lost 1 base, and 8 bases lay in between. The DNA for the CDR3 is TGTGCCAGCAGTGAAGAGACAGTATCCTACGAGCAGTACTTC. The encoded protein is CASSEETVSYEQYF.

The CDR3 is CASSQLKGLAGGQGETQYF. As DNA, the CDR3 is TGTGCCAGCAGCCAACTGAAAGGGCTAGCGGGAGGGCAGGGGGAGACCCAGTACTTC. The V gene is TRBV4-2, the J gene TRBJ2-5; 12 bases map to TRBD2. Germline V gene data show CDR1 as LGHNA and CDR2 as YNFKEQ. The CDR3 runs 19 residues. V was clipped by 2 bases and J by 5 bases; unmatched bases: 15.

CDR3 in DNA: TGTGCCAGCAGTTACCGCACTAGCGGGAGAAACTACGAGCAGTACTTC. It translates to CASSYRTSGRNYEQYF. The chain uses TRBV6-5 and TRBJ2-7; 11 bases are a match to TRBD2. The CDR3 totals 16 residues. V lost 2 bases to trimming and J lost 3 bases; unmatched junction nucleotides: 6. CDR1 is MNHEY and CDR2 is SVGAGI in the germline V gene.

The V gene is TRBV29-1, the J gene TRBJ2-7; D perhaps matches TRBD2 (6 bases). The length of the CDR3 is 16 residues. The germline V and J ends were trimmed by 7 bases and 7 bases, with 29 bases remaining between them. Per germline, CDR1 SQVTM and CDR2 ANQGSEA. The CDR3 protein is CSALPGRYRSEGEQYF. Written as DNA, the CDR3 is TGCAGCGCCCTCCCGGGGAGGTACCGCTCTGAGGGGGAGCAGTACTTC.

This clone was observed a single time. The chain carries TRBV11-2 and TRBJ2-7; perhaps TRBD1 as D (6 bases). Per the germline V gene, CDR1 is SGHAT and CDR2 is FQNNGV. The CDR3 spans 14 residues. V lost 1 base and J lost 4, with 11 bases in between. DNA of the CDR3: TGTGCCAGCAGCTTAGCCAGGGGCGGATACGAGCAGTACTTC. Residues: CASSLARGGYEQYF.

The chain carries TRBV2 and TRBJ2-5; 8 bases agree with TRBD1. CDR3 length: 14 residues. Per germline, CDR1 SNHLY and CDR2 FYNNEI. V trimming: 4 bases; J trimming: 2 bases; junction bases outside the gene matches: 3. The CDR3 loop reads CASSGDRGQETQYF. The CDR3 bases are TGTGCCAGCAGTGGAGACAGGGGTCAAGAGACCCAGTACTTC.

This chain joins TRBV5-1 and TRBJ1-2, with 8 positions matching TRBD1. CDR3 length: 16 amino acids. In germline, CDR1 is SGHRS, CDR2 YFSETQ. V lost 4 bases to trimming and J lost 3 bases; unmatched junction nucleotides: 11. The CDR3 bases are TGCGCCAGCAGCGGGGGGACAGGTGGGCCTTACTATGGCTACACCTTC. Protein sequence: CASSGGTGGPYYGYTF.

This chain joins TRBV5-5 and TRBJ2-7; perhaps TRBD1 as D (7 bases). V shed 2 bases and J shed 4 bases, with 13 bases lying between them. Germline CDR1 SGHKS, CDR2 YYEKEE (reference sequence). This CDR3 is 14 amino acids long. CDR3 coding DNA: TGTGCCAGCAGCTTTGCAGGGGGGTATTACGAGCAGTACTTC. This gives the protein CASSFAGGYYEQYF. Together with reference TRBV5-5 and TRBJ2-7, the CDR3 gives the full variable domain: DAGVTQSPTHLIKTRGQQVTLRCSPISGHKSVSWYQQVLGQGPQFIFQYYEKEERGRGNFPDRFSARQFPNYSSELNVNALLLGDSALYLCASSFAGGYYEQYFGPGTRLTVT.

The CDR3 loop reads CASSLDRGASDETQYF. The CDR3 nucleotides read TGTGCCAGCAGCTTGGACAGGGGGGCCTCGGACGAGACCCAGTACTTC. The chain employs TRBV5-5 and TRBJ2-5; 8 positions match TRBD1. Unmatched junction bases numbered 9, after V lost 0 bases and J lost 5 bases. This CDR3 contains 16 residues. From germline, CDR1 is SGHKS and CDR2 YYEKEE (reference sequence).

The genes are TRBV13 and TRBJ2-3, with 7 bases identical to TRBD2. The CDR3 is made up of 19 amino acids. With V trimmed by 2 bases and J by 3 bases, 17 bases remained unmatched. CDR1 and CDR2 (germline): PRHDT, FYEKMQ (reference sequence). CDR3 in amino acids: CASSLMTTARWEGTDTQYF. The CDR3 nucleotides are TGTGCCAGCAGCTTAATGACCACAGCTAGGTGGGAGGGTACAGATACGCAGTATTTT.

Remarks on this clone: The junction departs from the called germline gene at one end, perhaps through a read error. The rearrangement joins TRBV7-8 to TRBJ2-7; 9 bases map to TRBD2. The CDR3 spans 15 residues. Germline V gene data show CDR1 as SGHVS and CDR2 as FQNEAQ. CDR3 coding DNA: TGTGCCAGCAGATTAGCGGGAGCCGGATCAGACGAGCAGTACTTC. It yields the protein CASRLAGAGSDEQYF.

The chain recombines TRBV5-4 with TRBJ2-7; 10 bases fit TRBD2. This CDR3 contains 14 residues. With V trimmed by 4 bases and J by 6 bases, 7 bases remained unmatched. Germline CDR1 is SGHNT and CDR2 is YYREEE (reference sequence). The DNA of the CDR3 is TGTGCCAGCAGCATAGCGGGAGGTCAAGGCGAGCAGTACTTC. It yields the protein CASSIAGGQGEQYF.

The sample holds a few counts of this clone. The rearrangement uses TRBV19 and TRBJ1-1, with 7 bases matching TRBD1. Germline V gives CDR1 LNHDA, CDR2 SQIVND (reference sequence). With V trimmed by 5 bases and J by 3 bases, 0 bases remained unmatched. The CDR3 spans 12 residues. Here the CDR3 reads CASSDRDTEAFF. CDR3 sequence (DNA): TGTGCCAGTAGTGACAGGGACACTGAAGCTTTCTTT.

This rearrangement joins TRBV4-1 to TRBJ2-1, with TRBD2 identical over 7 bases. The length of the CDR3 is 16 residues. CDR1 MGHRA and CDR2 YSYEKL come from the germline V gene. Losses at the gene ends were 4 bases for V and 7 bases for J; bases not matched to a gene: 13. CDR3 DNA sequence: TGCGCCAGCAGCCCTCAAGGACTAGAAAGTGCGAATGAGCAGTTCTTC. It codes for CASSPQGLESANEQFF.

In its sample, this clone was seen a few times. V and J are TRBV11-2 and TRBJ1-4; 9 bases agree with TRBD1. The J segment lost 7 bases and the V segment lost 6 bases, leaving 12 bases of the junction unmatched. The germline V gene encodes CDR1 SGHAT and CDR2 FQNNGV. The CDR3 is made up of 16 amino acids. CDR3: CASRLDRGVSGEKLFF. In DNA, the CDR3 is TGTGCCAGCAGACTCGACAGGGGGGTCTCCGGTGAAAAACTGTTTTTT.

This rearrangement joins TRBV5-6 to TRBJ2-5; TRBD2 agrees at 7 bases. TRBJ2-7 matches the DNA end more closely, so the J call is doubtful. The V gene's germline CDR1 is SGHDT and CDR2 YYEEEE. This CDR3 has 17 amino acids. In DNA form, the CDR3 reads TGTGCCAGCAGCTTAGCGGGGCGAGGGAGGCCAAGGGTCGAGCAGTACTTC. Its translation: CASSLAGRGRPRVEQYF.

The CDR3 DNA follows: TGTGCCACCCCGGTGACAGTCGGGGCCAACGTCCTGACTTTC. Translating it yields CATPVTVGANVLTF. The chain uses TRBV18 and TRBJ2-6, with a possible D match to TRBD1 (5 bases). V was clipped by 10 bases and J by 4 bases, with 14 bases between them. Looked up from germline, CDR1 is KGHSH and CDR2 is LQKENI. The CDR3 consists of 14 residues.

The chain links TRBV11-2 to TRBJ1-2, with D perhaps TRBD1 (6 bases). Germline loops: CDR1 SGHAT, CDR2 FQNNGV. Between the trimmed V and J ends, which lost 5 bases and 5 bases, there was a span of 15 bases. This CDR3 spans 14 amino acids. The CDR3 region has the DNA TGTGCCAGCAGCCCGCGGCGGGGGCGGTATGGCTACACCTTC. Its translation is CASSPRRGRYGYTF.

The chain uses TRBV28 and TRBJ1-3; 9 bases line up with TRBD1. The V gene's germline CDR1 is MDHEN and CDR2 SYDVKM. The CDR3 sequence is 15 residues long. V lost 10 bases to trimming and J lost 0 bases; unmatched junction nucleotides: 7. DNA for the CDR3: TGTGCCACCGGGGGACAGGGAGTCTCTGGAAACACCATATATTTT. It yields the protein CATGGQGVSGNTIYF.

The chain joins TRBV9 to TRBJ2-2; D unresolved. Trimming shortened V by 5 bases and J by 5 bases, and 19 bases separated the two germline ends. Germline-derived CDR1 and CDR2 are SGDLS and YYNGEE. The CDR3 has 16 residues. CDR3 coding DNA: TGTGCCAGCAGTGAAATGGGTGGAGTTCGGACCGGGGAGCTGTTTTTT. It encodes CASSEMGGVRTGELFF.

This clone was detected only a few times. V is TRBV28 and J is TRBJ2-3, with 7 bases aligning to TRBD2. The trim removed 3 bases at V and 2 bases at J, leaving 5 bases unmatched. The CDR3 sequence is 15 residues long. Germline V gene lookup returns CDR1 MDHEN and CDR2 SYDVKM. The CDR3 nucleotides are TGTGCCAGCAGTTTTACTAGCGCATTCACAGATACGCAGTATTTT. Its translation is CASSFTSAFTDTQYF.

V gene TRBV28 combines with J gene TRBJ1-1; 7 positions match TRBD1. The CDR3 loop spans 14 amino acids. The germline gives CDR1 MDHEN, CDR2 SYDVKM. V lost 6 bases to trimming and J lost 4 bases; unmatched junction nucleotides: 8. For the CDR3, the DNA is TGTGCCAGCAGGACCTTTTACAGGGGCACTGAAGCTTTCTTT. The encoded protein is CASRTFYRGTEAFF.

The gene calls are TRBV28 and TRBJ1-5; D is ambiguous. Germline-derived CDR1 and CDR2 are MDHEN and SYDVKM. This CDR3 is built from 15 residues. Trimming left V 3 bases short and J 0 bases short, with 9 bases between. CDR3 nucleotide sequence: TGTGCCAGCAGTTTTGGAGGGTATAGCAATCAGCCCCAGCATTTT. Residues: CASSFGGYSNQPQHF. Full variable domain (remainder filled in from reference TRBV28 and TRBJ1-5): DVKVTQSSRYLVKRTGEKVFLECVQDMDHENMFWYRQDPGLGLRLIYFSYDVKMKEKGDIPEGYSVSREKKERFSLILESASTNQTSMYLCASSFGGYSNQPQHFGDGTRLSIL.

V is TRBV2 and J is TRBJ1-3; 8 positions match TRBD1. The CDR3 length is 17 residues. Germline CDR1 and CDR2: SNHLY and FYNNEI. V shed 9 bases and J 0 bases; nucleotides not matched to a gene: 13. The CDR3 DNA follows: TGTGCCAGTTGGGCGGCGGGACAGGCTTACTCTGGAAACACCATATATTTT. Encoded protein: CASWAAGQAYSGNTIYF.